The clone carrying this T cell receptor (beta chain) was recorded a few times. What it binds is unknown. It may be a read error: a sequence one base away is much more abundant. These data come from a study of tumor-infiltrating lymphocytes in primary liver carcinoma. About the study: Lesions, classed as T1-T3 N0M0, spanned roughly 4.2 to 11 cm across. Study-wide points: The difference in top-250-clone fraction between tumors and blood was significant, favoring tumors (p = 0.039). Because of bulk unsorted sampling, CD4+ and CD8+ repertoires were not subjected to comparison.

V lost 4 bases, J lost 6 bases, and 11 bases lay in between. CDR3 length equals 13 residues. Looked up from germline, CDR1 is LGHNA and CDR2 is YNFKEQ. A primer matching the constant region was used to make TCR beta cDNA from approximately 0.45 ug of total RNA. Three-round nested multiplex PCR performed with slightly modified ARM-PCR produced the TCR beta libraries. With TRBV1-TRBV30 forward primers and a C-beta reverse primer, the first two PCR rounds were run for approximately 10 cycles each. Via MiXCR, TCRdb re-called the multiplex PCR reads, giving one row per CDR3 protein. The sample includes a few hundred thousand distinct CDR3 sequences, 50% to 75% of them seen just once. Blood RNA came from unsorted whole blood; germline DNA was also extracted.

Input material: peripheral blood. The TCR was taken from a young woman with primary liver carcinoma and hepatitis B virus infection. This chain uses TRBV4-2 with TRBJ2-3; D uncertain. CDR3 sequence (DNA): TGTGCCAGCAGCCCGTCCTTCGGGGATACGCAGTATTTT. Translating gives CASSPSFGDTQYF.